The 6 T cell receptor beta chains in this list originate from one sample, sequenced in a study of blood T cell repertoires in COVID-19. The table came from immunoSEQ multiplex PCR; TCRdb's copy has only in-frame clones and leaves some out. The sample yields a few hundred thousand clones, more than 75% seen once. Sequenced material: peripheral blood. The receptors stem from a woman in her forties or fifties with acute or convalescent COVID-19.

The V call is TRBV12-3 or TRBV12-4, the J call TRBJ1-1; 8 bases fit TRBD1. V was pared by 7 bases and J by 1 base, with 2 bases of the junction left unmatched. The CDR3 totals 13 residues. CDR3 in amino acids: CASNQGANTEAFF. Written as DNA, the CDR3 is TGTGCCAGCAACCAGGGGGCGAACACTGAAGCTTTCTTT.

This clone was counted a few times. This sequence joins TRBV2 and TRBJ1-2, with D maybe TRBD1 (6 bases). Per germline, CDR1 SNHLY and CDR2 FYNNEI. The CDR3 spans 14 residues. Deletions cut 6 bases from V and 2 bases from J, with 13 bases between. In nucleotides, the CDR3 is TGTGCCAGCAGCCGGACAGTCCTGAACTATGGCTACACCTTC. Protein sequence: CASSRTVLNYGYTF.

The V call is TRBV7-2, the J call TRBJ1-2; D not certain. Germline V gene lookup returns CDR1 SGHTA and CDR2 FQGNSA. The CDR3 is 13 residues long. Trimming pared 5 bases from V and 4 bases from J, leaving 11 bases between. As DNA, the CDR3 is TGTGCCAGCAGCCCGGGTGTTTCCTATGGCTACACCTTC. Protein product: CASSPGVSYGYTF.

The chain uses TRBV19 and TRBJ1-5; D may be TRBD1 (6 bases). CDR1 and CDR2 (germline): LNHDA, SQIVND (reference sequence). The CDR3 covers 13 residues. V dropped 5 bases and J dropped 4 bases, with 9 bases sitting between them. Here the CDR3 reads CASSLTGNQPQHF. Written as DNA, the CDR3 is TGTGCCAGTAGTTTAACAGGGAATCAGCCCCAGCATTTT.

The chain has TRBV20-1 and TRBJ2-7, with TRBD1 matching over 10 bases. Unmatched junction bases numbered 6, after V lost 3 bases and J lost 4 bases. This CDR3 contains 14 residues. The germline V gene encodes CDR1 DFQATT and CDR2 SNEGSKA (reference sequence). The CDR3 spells CSASRTGGSYEQYF. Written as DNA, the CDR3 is TGCAGTGCTAGTAGGACAGGGGGTTCGTACGAGCAGTACTTC.

This chain's CDR3 is CAISGQGEPYF. CDR3 nucleotides: TGTGCCATCTCAGGACAGGGAGAACCCTACTTC. This rearrangement joins TRBV10-3 to TRBJ2-7, with 8 positions matching TRBD1. CDR1 is ENHRY and CDR2 is SYGVKD in the germline V gene. V was pared by 8 bases and J by 13 bases, with 10 bases of the junction left unmatched. This CDR3 has 11 residues.